These 25 T cell receptor beta chains were sequenced from one sample in a study of blood T cells in healthy people across ages. A J-beta primer mix and a sample-barcoded 5' primer were used in a second PCR of about 7 to 11 cycles. Via MiXCR, TCRdb re-called the 5' RACE reads, giving one row per CDR3 protein. The top ten clones hold 3% to 4.5% of a sample with 780,000 or so distinct CDR3 sequences, roughly 25% of them seen once. These data also formed part of another study, on T cells of mothers and their children.

The source material was blood. These receptors all come from a boy aged 5-17 years in good health.

V and J are TRBV5-5 and TRBJ2-5, with 7 nucleotides matching TRBD1. The CDR3 loop spans 14 amino acids. With V trimmed by 2 bases and J by 11 bases, 12 bases remained unmatched. Germline lookup yields CDR1 SGHKS and CDR2 YYEKEE (reference sequence). The CDR3 sequence is CASSLSQGSIGQYF. The CDR3, as DNA: TGTGCCAGCAGCTTATCACAGGGGAGTATAGGACAGTACTTC. The complete variable domain, with remaining parts taken from reference TRBV5-5 and TRBJ2-5, reads DAGVTQSPTHLIKTRGQQVTLRCSPISGHKSVSWYQQVLGQGPQFIFQYYEKEERGRGNFPDRFSARQFPNYSSELNVNALLLGDSALYLCASSLSQGSIGQYFGPGTRLLVL.

J is TRBJ1-2 and V is TRBV18; 7 nucleotides agree with TRBD1. V lost 2 bases, J lost 5 bases, and 8 bases stayed unmatched. The CDR3 has 15 residues. The germline V gene has CDR1 KGHSH and CDR2 LQKENI. The CDR3 DNA reads TGTGCCAGCTCACCAGCTCAGGGGGATACGTATGGCTACACCTTC. Protein product: CASSPAQGDTYGYTF.

A few counts support this clonotype. The chain recombines TRBV7-2 with TRBJ2-5; 8 positions match TRBD2. This CDR3 has 17 residues. Germline CDR1 is SGHTA and CDR2 is FQGNSA. The ends lost 4 bases at V and 5 bases at J; junction bases unmatched: 15. CDR3 DNA sequence: TGTGCCAGCAGCTCAACACCTAGCGGGTGGCCCGTTGAGACCCAGTACTTC. As protein: CASSSTPSGWPVETQYF. Full variable domain (rest looked up from reference TRBV7-2 and TRBJ2-5): GAGVSQSPSNKVTEKGKDVELRCDPISGHTALYWYRQSLGQGLEFLIYFQGNSAPDKSGLPSDRFSAERTGGSVSTLTIQRTQQEDSAVYLCASSSTPSGWPVETQYFGPGTRLLVL.

The chain recombines TRBV25-1 with TRBJ2-7; 8 bases line up with TRBD1. Germline values: CDR1 MGHDK, CDR2 SYGVNS. V gave up 6 bases and J gave up 5 bases; unmatched junction bases: 6. The CDR3 runs to 13 residues. The CDR3 coding sequence is TGTGCCAGCAGGGGCAGGGGGCTTCACGAGCAGTACTTC. Its protein product is CASRGRGLHEQYF.

The V call is TRBV4-3, the J call TRBJ2-7; TRBD1 matches 11 bases. The V segment lost 6 bases and the J segment 1 base; nucleotides outside the gene matches: 5. The V gene's germline CDR1 is LGHNA and CDR2 YSLEER. This CDR3 contains 15 residues. In DNA form, the CDR3 reads TGCGCCAGCAGATACGGGACAGGGGGGTCCTACGAGCAGTACTTC. Residues: CASRYGTGGSYEQYF.

V usage is TRBV7-9 and J usage is TRBJ2-7, with D tentatively TRBD1 (6 bases). CDR1 SEHNR and CDR2 FQNEAQ come from the germline V gene (reference sequence). This CDR3 is 15 amino acids long. Trimming shortened V by 4 bases and J by 4 bases, and 17 bases separated the two germline ends. The CDR3 protein is CASSSLGGQGYEQYF. Written as DNA, the CDR3 is TGTGCCAGCAGCTCCCTAGGGGGTCAGGGTTACGAGCAGTACTTC.

The chain couples TRBV19 to TRBJ2-3; unclear D gene. CDR3 size: 13 residues. Germline values: CDR1 LNHDA, CDR2 SQIVND (reference sequence). The V gene lost 6 bases and the J gene lost 1 base, with 8 bases spanning the gap. CDR3 amino acids: CASRTPGTDTQYF. CDR3 DNA sequence: TGTGCCAGTAGGACCCCCGGCACAGATACGCAGTATTTT.

This chain links TRBV20-1 with TRBJ1-2, with TRBD1 matching over 7 bases. This CDR3 comprises 13 residues. The germline V gene encodes CDR1 DFQATT and CDR2 SNEGSKA (reference sequence). V was pared by 6 bases and J by 2 bases, with 6 bases of the junction left unmatched. Here the CDR3 reads CSAEDRTNYGYTF. The CDR3 coding sequence is TGCAGTGCAGAGGACAGGACCAACTATGGCTACACCTTC.

The chain employs TRBV10-3 and TRBJ2-3, with unresolved D. Germline CDR1 ENHRY, CDR2 SYGVKD. Deletions cut 0 bases from V and 6 bases from J, with 10 bases between. This CDR3 is built from 14 residues. The CDR3 bases are TGTGCCATCAGTGAGTCTAGGGCTTTCGATACGCAGTATTTT. Protein product: CAISESRAFDTQYF.

This rearrangement joins TRBV24-1 to TRBJ2-3; D remains unclear. This CDR3 is built from 19 residues. The germline V gene has CDR1 KGHDR and CDR2 SFDVKD. Deletions cut 0 bases from V and 0 bases from J, with 18 bases between. The CDR3 coding sequence is TGTGCCACCAGTGATTTGCAGCCCAGCACAGCGATTAGCACAGATACGCAGTATTTT. Translated, it gives CATSDLQPSTAISTDTQYF.

In its sample, this clonotype was seen once. One end of the junction does not line up with germline, which may come from a read error. The chain carries TRBV7-9 and TRBJ2-5, with TRBD1 matching over 9 bases. This CDR3 spans 15 amino acids. CDR1 SEHNR and CDR2 FQNEAQ come from the germline V gene (reference sequence). CDR3 nucleotides: TGTGTCAGCAGCCCCGGGGACAGGGACCAAGAGACCCAGTACTTC. Protein: CVSSPGDRDQETQYF.

This clonotype was seen more than once but under ten times. This chain links TRBV19 with TRBJ2-5; 9 bases fit TRBD1. Near its end, the DNA agrees better with TRBJ2-7, so the J call may be wrong. The CDR3 is 15 amino acids. Germline CDR1 and CDR2: LNHDA and SQIVND (reference sequence). CDR3 DNA: TGTGCCAGTAGTAGACCCGGGACAGGGTCTAACGAGCAGTACTTC. Translation: CASSRPGTGSNEQYF.

The chain recombines TRBV6-5 with TRBJ2-3; D possibly corresponds to TRBD1 (5 bases). The CDR3 contains 17 residues. V lost 2 bases to trimming and J lost 1 base, with 16 bases between them. CDR1 MNHEY and CDR2 SVGAGI come from the germline V gene. The CDR3 is CASSYGDSGSGTDTQYF. The DNA for the CDR3 is TGTGCCAGCAGTTACGGGGATTCAGGGTCGGGCACAGATACGCAGTATTTT.

The chain joins TRBV4-3 to TRBJ2-5, with a tentative D call TRBD1 (6 bases). Judging by the DNA end, TRBJ2-7 fits better; the J call may be wrong. There are 15 residues in the CDR3. Germline CDR1 LGHNA, CDR2 YSLEER. The chain's CDR3 is CASSQDIRGGYEQYF. The CDR3 region has the DNA TGCGCCAGCAGCCAAGATATCAGGGGCGGCTACGAGCAGTACTTC.

The chain joins TRBV6-2 or TRBV6-3 to TRBJ2-1; TRBD2 agrees at 11 bases. The V segment lost 6 bases and the J segment 6 bases; nucleotides outside the gene matches: 13. Germline V lookup: CDR1 MNHEY, CDR2 SVGEGT. This CDR3 comprises 17 residues. In DNA, the CDR3 is TGTGCCAGCAGCGAACAACTAGCGGGAGCTGCCTTCAATGAGCAGTTCTTC. Encoded protein: CASSEQLAGAAFNEQFF.

This clonotype has more than one count but fewer than ten. This chain links TRBV7-9 with TRBJ1-1; the D is unclear. The CDR3 loop spans 11 amino acids. Germline V CDR1 and CDR2: SEHNR, FQNEAQ (reference sequence). The V and J ends lost 3 bases and 11 bases respectively, with 10 bases between them. CDR3 bases: TGTGCCAGCAGCTTCAGTGATGGGGCTTTCTTT. It is translated as CASSFSDGAFF.

This clonotype was counted only a few times. The genes are TRBV10-3 and TRBJ1-4; D is uncertain. CDR1 is ENHRY, CDR2 SYGVKD, per germline. This CDR3 spans 15 amino acids. V gave up 5 bases and J gave up 3 bases, with 13 bases separating them. The CDR3 sequence: CAISREGSSNEKLFF. In DNA form, the CDR3 reads TGTGCCATCAGTAGGGAGGGTTCCTCTAATGAAAAACTGTTTTTT.

This clonotype occurred a few times. The chain employs TRBV30 and TRBJ1-1; D gene ambiguous. CDR1 GTSNPN and CDR2 SVGIG come from the germline V gene (reference sequence). CDR3 length equals 11 residues. Trimming shortened V by 6 bases and J by 4 bases, and 9 bases separated the two germline ends. The chain's CDR3 is CACERGTEAFF. CDR3 in DNA: TGTGCCTGTGAACGGGGCACTGAAGCTTTCTTT.

This chain connects TRBV12-3 or TRBV12-4 to TRBJ2-7; 8 bases align to TRBD2. V dropped 6 bases and J dropped 2; count of bases not matched to a gene: 12. This CDR3 region has 16 residues. The CDR3 region is CASSYDLGAGAYEQYF. In DNA, the CDR3 is TGTGCCAGCAGCTACGACCTGGGAGCGGGAGCCTACGAGCAGTACTTC.

The CDR3 DNA is TGCGCCAGCAGCTACAAGGGGGAAGAGCAGTACTTC. It codes for CASSYKGEEQYF. V is TRBV5-1 and J is TRBJ2-7, with D perhaps matching TRBD1 (6 bases). The CDR3 is made up of 12 amino acids. V shed 3 bases and J shed 7 bases, with 11 bases lying between them. Germline V CDR1 and CDR2: SGHRS, YFSETQ.

The gene calls are TRBV29-1 and TRBJ2-1; 12 bases match TRBD2. CDR1 SQVTM and CDR2 ANQGSEA come from the germline V gene. J gave up 9 bases and V 5 bases, and 8 bases lay outside the gene matches. CDR3 length: 14 residues. The chain's CDR3 is CSVTTSGSIGEQFF. Written as DNA, the CDR3 is TGCAGCGTTACGACTAGCGGGAGTATTGGTGAGCAGTTCTTC.

The chain is built from TRBV14 and TRBJ2-3; the match to TRBD2 covers 9 bases. CDR3 size: 15 residues. The germline V gene has CDR1 SGHDN and CDR2 FVKESK. Germline trimming cut 2 bases from V and 4 bases from J; bases unmatched to any gene: 4. In DNA, the CDR3 is TGTGCCAGCAGCCAAAGGCGGGGGGGAGCAGATACGCAGTATTTT. It is translated as CASSQRRGGADTQYF.

In regard to this clonotype: The conserved phenylalanine or tryptophan normally closing the CDR3 is absent here, so this likely arose from a read error. V and J are TRBV4-1 and TRBJ2-4, with TRBD1 matching 9 bases. V lost 6 bases, J lost 2 bases, and 5 bases stayed unmatched. Germline lookup yields CDR1 MGHRA and CDR2 YSYEKL. The CDR3 runs 15 residues. CDR3 amino acids: CASRSYRGPKNIQYL. The CDR3 DNA sequence: TGCGCCAGCAGAAGCTACAGGGGGCCCAAAAACATTCAGTACCTC.

This clonotype occurred a few times. The chain employs TRBV27 and TRBJ1-5; 7 nucleotides align to TRBD1. CDR1 MNHEY and CDR2 SMNVEV come from the germline V gene (reference sequence). The CDR3 has 13 amino acids. The junction had 13 bases not matched to a gene; V was cut back by 5 bases and J by 15 bases. The chain's CDR3 is CASSVLGTEIMHF. CDR3 bases: TGTGCCAGCAGTGTCCTCGGGACAGAAATAATGCATTTT.

CDR3 nucleotide sequence: TGTGCCAGCACCCCTCGAGGGGGAAGCCTTGAACAGTACTTC. It specifies CASTPRGGSLEQYF. V and J are TRBV28 and TRBJ2-7; D is possibly TRBD1 (6 bases). The CDR3 loop spans 14 amino acids. Trimming left V 7 bases short and J 10 bases short, with 23 bases between. CDR1 is MDHEN and CDR2 is SYDVKM in the germline V gene.